Below are 8 T cell receptor beta chains sequenced from a single sample in a study of PD-1 blockade in classical Hodgkin lymphoma. Relapse after autologous stem cell transplantation occurred in every patient, and brentuximab vedotin exposure varied. Only in-frame clones appear in the TCRdb table, and some are missing; sequencing was by immunoSEQ multiplex PCR. This sample yields 19,000 or so clones, of which around 75% are seen a single time; about 5% belongs to the top ten. The sample here was peripheral blood mononuclear cells (PBMCs), taken at baseline. Receptor source: a human donor with classical Hodgkin lymphoma.

This chain links TRBV5-4 with TRBJ2-5, with D perhaps TRBD1 or TRBD2 (5 bases each). This CDR3 contains 14 residues. Germline values: CDR1 SGHNT, CDR2 YYREEE (reference sequence). The V end was cut by 0 bases, the J end by 10 bases, with 16 bases between. The CDR3 coding sequence is TGTGCCAGCAGCTTGGGAACCGGGACCCTCTTCCAGTACTTC. This encodes CASSLGTGTLFQYF.

The genes are TRBV10-3 and TRBJ1-5; D gene unclear. The germline V gene has CDR1 ENHRY and CDR2 SYGVKD. Deletions cut 3 bases from V and 3 bases from J, with 12 bases between. This CDR3 comprises 15 residues. Here the CDR3 DNA reads TGTGCCATCAGTGATAAGGGTATGAACAATCAGCCCCAGCATTTT. The encoded protein is CAISDKGMNNQPQHF.

The rearrangement uses TRBV19 and TRBJ2-1; 8 positions match TRBD1. J gave up 5 bases and V 5 bases, and 17 bases lay outside the gene matches. This CDR3 is 18 amino acids long. Per germline, CDR1 LNHDA and CDR2 SQIVND (reference sequence). CDR3 protein: CASSFVDRGTPLHNEQFF. The CDR3 bases are TGTGCCAGTAGTTTCGTCGACAGGGGCACACCCCTCCACAATGAGCAGTTCTTC.

This chain links TRBV2 with TRBJ2-5; D unresolved. This CDR3 has 15 amino acids. CDR1 and CDR2 from the germline V gene are SNHLY and FYNNEI. V dropped 4 bases and J dropped 2 bases, with 14 bases sitting between them. Here the CDR3 DNA reads TGTGCCAGCAGTGCTCAGGCTGGGCAGCAAGAGACCCAGTACTTC. Its translation is CASSAQAGQQETQYF.

V and J are TRBV4-3 and TRBJ1-1, with D unclear. The germline V gene encodes CDR1 LGHNA and CDR2 YSLEER. The CDR3 runs 14 residues. Trimming left V 2 bases short and J 8 bases short, with 15 bases between. The CDR3 spells CASSQSLETPEAFF. In nucleotides, the CDR3 is TGCGCCAGCAGCCAATCCTTGGAGACCCCAGAAGCTTTCTTT.

This chain links TRBV11-1 with TRBJ2-7; D ambiguous. Trimming left V 5 bases short and J 9 bases short, with 17 bases between. The CDR3 runs 13 residues. CDR1 is SGHAT and CDR2 is FQDESV in the germline V gene (reference sequence). CDR3 DNA sequence: TGTGCCAGCAGCCCATCATGGGGAATTGGGCAGTACTTC. This codes for CASSPSWGIGQYF.

This clone was observed a few times. This sequence joins TRBV28 and TRBJ1-1; 7 bases are a match to TRBD1. The CDR3 is 12 residues long. Germline V CDR1 and CDR2: MDHEN, SYDVKM. After removal of 6 bases from V and 10 bases from J, the junction contained 8 bases not matched to a gene. The CDR3 DNA reads TGTGCCAGCAGACTCGACAGGGAGGCAGCTTTCTTT. It translates to CASRLDREAAFF.

The chain uses TRBV6-5 and TRBJ2-5; TRBD1 matches 10 bases. Germline values: CDR1 MNHEY, CDR2 SVGAGI. This CDR3 has 15 residues. Trimming cost V 7 bases and J 4 bases; bases outside gene matches: 9. Written as DNA, the CDR3 is TGTGCCAGCAACAATAGACAGGGGGCGGGAGAGACCCAGTACTTC. This translates into CASNNRQGAGETQYF.